Below are 15 T cell receptor beta chains sequenced from a single sample in a study of cytomegalovirus exposure and HLA in healthy donors. PCR involved 60 Vbeta and 13 Jbeta primers. The method was immunoSEQ multiplex PCR; TCRdb's version includes in-frame clones alone and lacks a portion of them. The sample contains 95,000 to 150,000 clones, 15% to 17% of which appear only once. The sample comprised PBMCs. All receptors come from a woman under 30 in good health and CMV-seronegative.

The rearrangement joins TRBV27 to TRBJ2-7; possibly TRBD1 for D (6 bases). Germline CDR1 MNHEY, CDR2 SMNVEV (reference sequence). The CDR3 extends over 15 amino acids. With 2 bases removed from V and 0 bases from J, the gap between germline ends came to 11 bases. In DNA, the CDR3 is TGTGCCAGCAGTTTAACGGGACACCGCTCCTACGAGCAGTACTTC. This translates into CASSLTGHRSYEQYF.

The chain couples TRBV7-9 to TRBJ1-6; TRBD1 matches 8 bases. The CDR3 has 15 amino acids. V dropped 5 bases and J dropped 5; count of bases not matched to a gene: 5. From germline, CDR1 is SEHNR and CDR2 FQNEAQ (reference sequence). CDR3 amino acids: CASSARTGNNSPLHF. In DNA form, the CDR3 reads TGTGCCAGCAGCGCCCGGACAGGGAATAATTCACCCCTCCACTTT.

A few counts support this clone. This chain joins TRBV6-6 and TRBJ2-3, with 9 bases aligning to TRBD2. The CDR3 is made up of 16 amino acids. With 7 bases clipped from V and 4 bases from J, the junction kept 12 bases outside the gene matches. CDR1 and CDR2 from the germline V gene are MNHNY and SVGAGI (reference sequence). Written as DNA, the CDR3 is TGTGCCAGCAAGCCTATCGCGGGAGGGGTCGCAGATACGCAGTATTTT. Translation gives CASKPIAGGVADTQYF.

This chain joins TRBV9 and TRBJ2-3; the match to TRBD2 covers 13 bases. Germline V lookup: CDR1 SGDLS, CDR2 YYNGEE. This CDR3 is built from 19 residues. Unmatched junction bases numbered 7, after V lost 0 bases and J lost 0 bases. The CDR3 sequence: CASSVDRGLAGISTDTQYF. Written as DNA, the CDR3 is TGTGCCAGCAGCGTAGATCGGGGACTAGCGGGAATTAGCACAGATACGCAGTATTTT.

This clone turned up a few times. The chain is built from TRBV29-1 and TRBJ2-1; TRBD2 matches at 10 bases. With V trimmed by 6 bases and J by 0 bases, 5 bases remained unmatched. Germline loops: CDR1 SQVTM, CDR2 ANQGSEA. The CDR3 sequence is 15 residues long. The CDR3: CSVGLADLSYNEQFF. The CDR3 DNA reads as TGCAGCGTCGGACTAGCGGACCTCTCCTACAATGAGCAGTTCTTC.

This clone was counted a few times. The chain recombines TRBV29-1 with TRBJ2-1; D may be TRBD1 (6 bases). CDR1 is SQVTM and CDR2 is ANQGSEA in the germline V gene. The CDR3 length is 15 residues. V shed 5 bases and J shed 4 bases, with 18 bases lying between them. In DNA form, the CDR3 reads TGCAGCGTTCAACCAACAGGGTTCGTTTACAATGAGCAGTTCTTC. It codes for CSVQPTGFVYNEQFF.

This clone has more than one count but fewer than ten. The chain recombines TRBV6-6 with TRBJ1-2; D is unresolved. The CDR3 is made up of 12 amino acids. V lost 0 bases and J lost 8, with 7 bases in between. CDR1 and CDR2 (germline): MNHNY, SVGAGI (reference sequence). The CDR3, as DNA: TGTGCCAGCAGTTACTCGAGACTCGGCTACACCTTC. Encoded protein: CASSYSRLGYTF.

The J gene is TRBJ2-3, the V gene TRBV7-8, with 7 bases matching TRBD2. Unmatched junction bases numbered 9, after V lost 3 bases and J lost 6 bases. Germline CDR1 reads SGHVS; CDR2 reads FQNEAQ. This CDR3 has 15 residues. CDR3 loop: CASSLPWRERDTQYF. CDR3 sequence (DNA): TGTGCCAGCAGCTTGCCCTGGCGGGAGAGGGATACGCAGTATTTT.

This clone was counted only a few times. The chain employs TRBV6-1 and TRBJ1-1, with TRBD1 as a possible D gene (6 bases). This CDR3 has 12 amino acids. Germline values: CDR1 MNHNS, CDR2 SASEGT. V was pared by 6 bases and J by 9 bases, with 14 bases between. The CDR3 sequence is CASRAGVGKAFF. CDR3 DNA: TGTGCCAGCAGGGCAGGGGTAGGAAAAGCTTTCTTT.

The V gene is TRBV11-3, the J gene TRBJ1-1; D is unresolved. V lost 3 bases and J 0 bases, leaving 5 bases between the germline ends. The CDR3 is made up of 13 amino acids. CDR1 is SGHNT and CDR2 is YENEEA in the germline V gene. CDR3 region: CASSFTVNTEAFF. Here the CDR3 DNA reads TGTGCCAGCAGCTTCACAGTGAACACTGAAGCTTTCTTT.

The chain carries TRBV28 and TRBJ1-1, with unresolved D. The V gene's germline CDR1 is MDHEN and CDR2 SYDVKM. V was cut by 2 bases and J by 2 bases, with 9 bases left in between. The CDR3 sequence is 14 residues long. Written as DNA, the CDR3 is TGTGCCAGCAGTTTAGCCTGGGCTAACACTGAAGCTTTCTTT. It encodes CASSLAWANTEAFF.

DNA for the CDR3: TGCAGCGTTGAAGCCTTGGGACAGGGGAGATTGGATACGCAGTATTTT. Amino acids: CSVEALGQGRLDTQYF. The chain uses TRBV29-1 and TRBJ2-3, with 10 bases matching TRBD1. The germline V gene has CDR1 SQVTM and CDR2 ANQGSEA. Losses at the gene ends were 1 base for V and 6 bases for J; bases not matched to a gene: 10. This CDR3 contains 16 residues.

The CDR3 loop is CASSPGTPNTGELFF. CDR3 sequence (DNA): TGTGCCAGCAGTCCCGGGACACCGAACACCGGGGAGCTGTTTTTT. The chain links TRBV27 to TRBJ2-2, with a weak D call TRBD1 (6 bases). V was trimmed by 5 bases and J by 0 bases, leaving 10 bases between them. Germline V gives CDR1 MNHEY, CDR2 SMNVEV (reference sequence). The CDR3 has 15 residues.

The chain uses TRBV29-1 and TRBJ2-2; TRBD1 matches 8 bases. The trim removed 4 bases at V and 5 bases at J, leaving 9 bases unmatched. The CDR3 has 15 residues. Germline CDR1 is SQVTM and CDR2 is ANQGSEA. Written as DNA, the CDR3 is TGCAGCGTTGTGAAACCGGGACAGGCTACCGGGGAGCTGTTTTTT. The encoded protein is CSVVKPGQATGELFF.

The chain is built from TRBV7-9 and TRBJ2-2; D is possibly TRBD1 (6 bases). The CDR3 is 15 residues long. Germline assignment: CDR1 SEHNR and CDR2 FQNEAQ (reference sequence). V gave up 2 bases and J gave up 2 bases, with 9 bases separating them. In DNA form, the CDR3 reads TGTGCCAGCAGCTTACGAGGGGGTAACACCGGGGAGCTGTTTTTT. The encoded protein is CASSLRGGNTGELFF.